These 14 T cell receptor beta chains were all obtained from the same sample, sequenced in a study of shared clonotypes between healthy human individuals. Profiled with immunoSEQ multiplex PCR; TCRdb holds only in-frame clones, not every one. The data show 1,500,000 or so clones, around 97% seen once. Source material: naive CD4+ T cells sorted from blood. Indicated subset: CD45RA+ positively selected. These receptors originate from a young man in good health.

The chain has TRBV7-9 and TRBJ1-2; no definite D call. The germline V and J ends were trimmed by 1 base and 9 bases, with 12 bases remaining between them. Germline V gene data show CDR1 as SEHNR and CDR2 as FQNEAQ (reference sequence). The CDR3 totals 13 residues. The CDR3 region is CASSLEAEGSYTF. CDR3 DNA: TGTGCCAGCAGCTTAGAGGCTGAGGGAAGCTACACCTTC.

The chain uses TRBV5-5 and TRBJ2-3; a weak D match, TRBD1 (5 bases). With 4 bases removed from V and 0 bases from J, the gap between germline ends came to 18 bases. This CDR3 comprises 17 residues. CDR1 SGHKS and CDR2 YYEKEE come from the germline V gene (reference sequence). The CDR3 sequence is CASSPRTPTTSTDTQYF. The CDR3 DNA sequence: TGTGCCAGCAGCCCCAGGACACCTACTACTAGCACAGATACGCAGTATTTT. The whole variable domain, filled in from reference TRBV5-5 and TRBJ2-3, reads DAGVTQSPTHLIKTRGQQVTLRCSPISGHKSVSWYQQVLGQGPQFIFQYYEKEERGRGNFPDRFSARQFPNYSSELNVNALLLGDSALYLCASSPRTPTTSTDTQYFGPGTRLTVL.

The V gene is TRBV5-5, the J gene TRBJ2-7; TRBD2 agrees at 7 bases. The CDR3 is 15 residues long. Germline V lookup: CDR1 SGHKS, CDR2 YYEKEE (reference sequence). J gave up 0 bases and V 3 bases, and 6 bases lay outside the gene matches. This chain's CDR3 is CASSWGEGYSYEQYF. CDR3 DNA: TGTGCCAGCAGCTGGGGGGAGGGTTACTCCTACGAGCAGTACTTC.

As to this clone: Compared with germline, one end of the junction differs, possibly owing to a read error. This chain's CDR3 is CAGSLGRKRTVTEAFF. CDR3 coding DNA: TGTGCCGGCAGTTTAGGTAGGAAGCGGACAGTCACTGAAGCTTTCTTT. The V gene is TRBV2, the J gene TRBJ1-1, with D perhaps matching TRBD1 (6 bases). Germline V gene lookup returns CDR1 SNHLY and CDR2 FYNNEI. CDR3 length: 16 residues. The whole variable domain, remainder taken from reference TRBV2 and TRBJ1-1, is EPEVTQTPSHQVTQMGQEVILRCVPISNHLYFYWYRQILGQKVEFLVSFYNNEISEKSEIFDDQFSVERPDGSNFTLKIRSTKLEDSAMYFCAGSLGRKRTVTEAFFGQGTRLTVV.

The rearrangement joins TRBV7-2 to TRBJ2-1; D perhaps matches TRBD2 (7 bases). Germline CDR1 SGHTA, CDR2 FQGNSA. CDR3 length: 17 amino acids. V lost 4 bases to trimming and J lost 5 bases, with 21 bases between them. CDR3: CASSSGAGRARNNEQFF. DNA for the CDR3: TGTGCCAGCAGCTCGGGGGCGGGGAGGGCCCGTAACAATGAGCAGTTCTTC.

Details on this clone: Other DNA sequences in this sample translate to the same CDR3. The chain has TRBV18 and TRBJ2-1; tentative D call: TRBD1 (6 bases). Germline values: CDR1 KGHSH, CDR2 LQKENI. V was pared by 0 bases and J by 0 bases, with 6 bases between. The CDR3 runs to 15 residues. DNA of the CDR3: TGTGCCAGCTCACCACCGACAGGCTCCTACAATGAGCAGTTCTTC. It encodes CASSPPTGSYNEQFF.

J is TRBJ2-7 and V is TRBV5-4; a weak D match, TRBD1 (6 bases). This CDR3 comprises 16 residues. V was cut by 4 bases and J by 4 bases, with 21 bases left in between. Germline loops: CDR1 SGHNT, CDR2 YYREEE (reference sequence). CDR3 bases: TGTGCCAGCAGCCACACCCTGGGACAACCAAAATACGAGCAGTACTTC. This gives the protein CASSHTLGQPKYEQYF.

The gene calls are TRBV19 and TRBJ2-7; 10 bases fit TRBD1. Trimming at V came to 3 bases and at J to 4 bases, leaving 9 bases not matched to a gene. Germline V lookup: CDR1 LNHDA, CDR2 SQIVND (reference sequence). There are 16 residues in the CDR3. The CDR3 spells CASSILLGQGLYEQYF. CDR3 coding DNA: TGTGCCAGTAGTATTCTTTTGGGACAGGGGTTATACGAGCAGTACTTC.

A note on this clone: Sequence at one end of the junction differs from germline and may be a read error. The rearrangement joins TRBV5-4 to TRBJ2-3; 12 bases are a match to TRBD2. The germline gives CDR1 SGHNT, CDR2 YYREEE (reference sequence). CDR3 length equals 15 residues. CDR3 in DNA: TGTGCCAACAGCTTGGGGGGACTAGCGGGAGATACGCAGTATTTT. Translated, it gives CANSLGGLAGDTQYF.

This clone was picked up a small number of times. The CDR3 region is CASSPSRPGAFF. The CDR3 region has the DNA TGTGCCAGCAGTCCAAGTAGACCGGGGGCTTTCTTT. V and J are TRBV2 and TRBJ1-1; D is unresolved. Deletions cut 5 bases from V and 11 bases from J, with 15 bases between. The CDR3 loop spans 12 amino acids. CDR1 and CDR2 (germline): SNHLY, FYNNEI.

The chain is built from TRBV4-1 and TRBJ1-1; D is unresolved. There are 17 residues in the CDR3. Germline V gene data show CDR1 as MGHRA and CDR2 as YSYEKL. Trimming removed 1 base at V and 0 bases at J, with 15 bases between. DNA for the CDR3: TGCGCCAGCAGCCAAGGTCGAGGGCTGCCCATGAACACTGAAGCTTTCTTT. Translation gives CASSQGRGLPMNTEAFF.

The chain links TRBV11-2 to TRBJ2-3, with 7 bases lining up with TRBD2. Germline V gives CDR1 SGHAT, CDR2 FQNNGV. CDR3 length equals 16 residues. J lost 2 bases, V lost 3 bases, and 8 bases had no gene match. The CDR3 sequence: CASSFLGLSDTDTQYF. The CDR3 DNA reads TGTGCCAGCAGCTTCTTGGGACTATCTGACACAGATACGCAGTATTTT.

The chain employs TRBV7-2 and TRBJ2-3; TRBD2 matches at 9 bases. This CDR3 comprises 17 residues. Trimming cost V 2 bases and J 8 bases; bases outside gene matches: 14. Germline V CDR1 and CDR2: SGHTA, FQGNSA. This CDR3 is CASSLRSGGRAWGTQYF. Written as DNA, the CDR3 is TGTGCCAGCAGCTTAAGGAGTGGCGGGAGGGCCTGGGGTACGCAGTATTTT.

On this clone: Other DNA sequences within the sample encode an identical CDR3. The chain uses TRBV5-1 and TRBJ2-1; the match to TRBD2 covers 13 bases. V shed 4 bases and J 8 bases; nucleotides not matched to a gene: 3. Germline loops: CDR1 SGHRS, CDR2 YFSETQ. CDR3 length: 14 amino acids. The CDR3 DNA reads TGCGCCAGCAGCAGAGGACTAGCGGGAGATGAGCAGTTCTTC. As protein: CASSRGLAGDEQFF.